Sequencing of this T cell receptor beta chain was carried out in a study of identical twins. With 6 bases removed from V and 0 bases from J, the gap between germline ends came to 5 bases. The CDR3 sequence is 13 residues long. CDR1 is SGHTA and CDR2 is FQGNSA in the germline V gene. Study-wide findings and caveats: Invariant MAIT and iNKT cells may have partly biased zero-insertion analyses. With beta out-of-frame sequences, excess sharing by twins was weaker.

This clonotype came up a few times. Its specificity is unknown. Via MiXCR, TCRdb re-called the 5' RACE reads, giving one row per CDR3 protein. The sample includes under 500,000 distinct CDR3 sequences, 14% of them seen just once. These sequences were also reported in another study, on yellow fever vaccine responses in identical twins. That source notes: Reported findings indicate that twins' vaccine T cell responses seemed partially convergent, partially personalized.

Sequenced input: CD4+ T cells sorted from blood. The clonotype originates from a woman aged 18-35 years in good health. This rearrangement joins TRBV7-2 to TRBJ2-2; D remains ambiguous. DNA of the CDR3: TGTGCCAGCAGGATACCGAACACCGGGGAGCTGTTTTTT. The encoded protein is CASRIPNTGELFF.